This T cell receptor beta chain was sequenced in a study of yellow fever vaccine responses in identical twins. This clonotype was seen a handful of times. J lost 5 bases, V lost 5 bases, and 7 bases had no gene match. CDR1 is DFQATT and CDR2 is SNEGSKA in the germline V gene (reference sequence). This CDR3 is built from 14 residues. Using its own MiXCR run on the RT-PCR reads, TCRdb lists one record per CDR3 protein. The repertoire holds under 25,000 distinct CDR3 sequences, with approximately 72% as singletons. V gene TRBV20-1 combines with J gene TRBJ2-5; the match to TRBD2 covers 11 bases. The sequencing here drew on T cells from blood (PBMCs), unsorted or a sorted subset (not recorded which), taken before or after yellow fever vaccination (not recorded which). This TCR was sampled from a woman aged 18-30 years who received the yellow fever vaccine. The chain's CDR3 is CSAETSGIGETQYF. As DNA, the CDR3 is TGCAGTGCTGAGACTAGCGGGATTGGGGAGACCCAGTACTTC.